These 28 T cell receptor beta chains originate from one sample sequenced in a study of radiotherapy plus CTLA-4 blockade in lung cancer. The method was immunoSEQ multiplex PCR; TCRdb's version includes in-frame clones alone and lacks a portion of them. Here the sample spans about 59,000 clones, around 68% being singletons. Sample: peripheral blood, taken from a patient treated with radiotherapy plus ipilimumab. These receptors all come from a human donor with non-small cell lung cancer whose response to radiotherapy plus ipilimumab could not be evaluated.

Note on this clone: Additional DNA sequences in this sample encode the identical CDR3. The chain couples TRBV4-1 to TRBJ2-7, with a possible D match to TRBD2 (5 bases). Germline V gene data show CDR1 as MGHRA and CDR2 as YSYEKL. This CDR3 region has 15 residues. V was shortened by 0 bases and J by 0 bases, with 9 bases between the two germline ends. CDR3 amino acids: CASSQETGSSYEQYF. The CDR3 bases are TGCGCCAGCAGCCAAGAGACGGGGAGCTCCTACGAGCAGTACTTC.

This clone was seen just once. This chain joins TRBV7-2 and TRBJ1-2; 7 bases agree with TRBD1. CDR1 is SGHTA and CDR2 is FQGNSA in the germline V gene. This CDR3 region has 14 residues. The V and J ends lost 3 bases and 7 bases, in that order; junction bases with no gene match: 8. CDR3 in amino acids: CASSLVQGVGGYTF. The CDR3 DNA follows: TGTGCCAGCAGCTTGGTTCAGGGGGTGGGTGGCTACACCTTC.

The rearrangement links TRBV11-2 to TRBJ2-2, with D possibly being TRBD2 (5 bases). This CDR3 contains 13 residues. V lost 5 bases and J lost 7, with 11 bases in between. Germline assignment: CDR1 SGHAT and CDR2 FQNNGV. This CDR3 reads CASSLLGYGELFF. The CDR3 nucleotides are TGTGCCAGCAGCCTACTAGGGTACGGGGAGCTGTTTTTT. Drawing the rest from reference TRBV11-2 and TRBJ2-2, the complete variable domain is EAGVAQSPRYKIIEKRQSVAFWCNPISGHATLYWYQQILGQGPKLLIQFQNNGVVDDSQLPKDRFSAERLKGVDSTLKIQPAKLEDSAVYLCASSLLGYGELFFGEGSRLTVL.

The rearrangement links TRBV5-4 to TRBJ2-5; 16 positions agree with TRBD2. In germline, CDR1 is SGHNT, CDR2 YYREEE (reference sequence). The CDR3 covers 18 residues. After removal of 3 bases from V and 4 bases from J, the junction contained 9 bases not matched to a gene. The CDR3 sequence: CASSYGTSGRVRGETQYF. The CDR3 DNA reads TGTGCCAGCAGCTACGGGACTAGCGGGAGGGTGAGGGGAGAGACCCAGTACTTC.

The rearrangement uses TRBV9 and TRBJ2-7; 12 nucleotides align to TRBD2. The V gene's germline CDR1 is SGDLS and CDR2 YYNGEE. After removal of 0 bases from V and 4 bases from J, the junction contained 2 bases not matched to a gene. The CDR3 length is 15 residues. The CDR3 coding sequence is TGTGCCAGCAGCGTAGGACTAGCGGGAGTATACGAGCAGTACTTC. It translates to CASSVGLAGVYEQYF.

This clone was observed a handful of times. The chain joins TRBV9 to TRBJ1-2; D is unclear. Germline loops: CDR1 SGDLS, CDR2 YYNGEE. The CDR3 spans 11 residues. Deletions cut 6 bases from V and 8 bases from J, with 11 bases between. The CDR3: CASNRGTGYTF. The CDR3 DNA sequence: TGTGCCAGCAACCGGGGAACAGGCTACACCTTC. Full variable domain (outside the CDR3, taken from reference TRBV9 and TRBJ1-2): DSGVTQTPKHLITATGQRVTLRCSPRSGDLSVYWYQQSLDQGLQFLIQYYNGEERAKGNILERFSAQQFPDLHSELNLSSLELGDSALYFCASNRGTGYTFGSGTRLTVV.

The chain carries TRBV11-2 and TRBJ2-4, with 10 bases matching TRBD1. V trimming: 1 base; J trimming: 8 bases; junction bases outside the gene matches: 5. The CDR3 totals 15 residues. CDR1 is SGHAT and CDR2 is FQNNGV in the germline V gene. The CDR3 spells CASSLVWDRGHIQYF. DNA for the CDR3: TGTGCCAGCAGCTTAGTTTGGGACAGGGGACACATTCAGTACTTC.

CDR3 amino acids: CASSLLAGGADTQYF. CDR3 in DNA: TGTGCCAGCAGTTTACTAGCGGGGGGCGCAGATACGCAGTATTTT. The chain links TRBV6-4 to TRBJ2-3; TRBD2 matches at 12 bases. This CDR3 spans 15 amino acids. With 5 bases clipped from V and 4 bases from J, the junction kept 4 bases outside the gene matches. Germline lookup yields CDR1 MRHNA and CDR2 SNTAGT.

This sequence joins TRBV2 and TRBJ2-3; 8 bases match TRBD1. The CDR3 is made up of 16 amino acids. Germline V gene lookup returns CDR1 SNHLY and CDR2 FYNNEI. The trim removed 6 bases at V and 1 base at J, leaving 9 bases unmatched. The CDR3 reads CASRKPGGFGTDTQYF. The DNA of the CDR3 is TGTGCCAGCAGGAAACCAGGGGGCTTTGGCACAGATACGCAGTATTTT.

The rearrangement uses TRBV11-1 and TRBJ1-1; TRBD1 is a possible D gene (5 bases). The V and J ends lost 5 bases and 6 bases respectively, with 22 bases between them. Germline V gene sequence: CDR1 SGHAT, CDR2 FQDESV (reference sequence). The CDR3 runs 16 residues. This CDR3 is CASSPIFRQIQSEAFF. The CDR3 DNA is TGTGCCAGCAGCCCTATTTTTCGACAGATTCAATCTGAAGCTTTCTTT.

CDR3 amino acids: CASSLSGTGALEQYF. The CDR3 DNA reads as TGTGCCAGCAGTCTCTCCGGGACAGGGGCCCTCGAGCAGTACTTC. V is TRBV27 and J is TRBJ2-7, with TRBD1 matching 10 bases. This CDR3 has 15 amino acids. The V segment lost 5 bases and the J segment 6 bases; nucleotides outside the gene matches: 10. Germline assignment: CDR1 MNHEY and CDR2 SMNVEV (reference sequence).

The chain links TRBV10-3 to TRBJ1-6; D perhaps matches TRBD1 (5 bases). Germline CDR1 ENHRY, CDR2 SYGVKD. The CDR3 length is 15 residues. Trimming pared 3 bases from V and 3 bases from J, leaving 9 bases between. CDR3 nucleotide sequence: TGTGCCATCAGTGAACGGGGGATCTATAATTCACCCCTCCACTTT. Amino acids: CAISERGIYNSPLHF.

This chain uses TRBV13 with TRBJ2-5; 8 bases are shared with TRBD2. V lost 1 base and J lost 2; bases outside the gene matches: 6. Germline loops: CDR1 PRHDT, CDR2 FYEKMQ (reference sequence). CDR3 length: 16 amino acids. CDR3 protein: CASSLVTGLGQETQYF. The CDR3 nucleotides read TGTGCCAGCAGCTTAGTAACGGGACTAGGGCAAGAGACCCAGTACTTC.

This clone was picked up a small number of times. This chain connects TRBV29-1 to TRBJ1-2; 10 positions agree with TRBD1. CDR3 length: 14 residues. With V trimmed by 4 bases and J by 2 bases, 4 bases remained unmatched. CDR1 SQVTM and CDR2 ANQGSEA come from the germline V gene. The CDR3 region is CSVGAGQGNYGYTF. CDR3 nucleotides: TGCAGCGTTGGCGCGGGACAGGGGAACTATGGCTACACCTTC.

The rearrangement joins TRBV9 to TRBJ2-1, with 14 bases identical to TRBD2. Germline lookup yields CDR1 SGDLS and CDR2 YYNGEE. The CDR3 has 16 residues. J was trimmed by 10 bases and V by 2 bases; bases with no gene match: 8. CDR3 sequence reads: CASSVTTSGGAKEQFF. The CDR3 coding sequence is TGTGCCAGCAGCGTTACGACTAGCGGGGGGGCTAAGGAGCAGTTCTTC.

The genes are TRBV5-1 and TRBJ2-7; 7 nucleotides line up with TRBD2. The ends lost 4 bases at V and 2 bases at J; junction bases unmatched: 6. Germline V gene lookup returns CDR1 SGHRS and CDR2 YFSETQ. The CDR3 consists of 14 residues. The CDR3 here is CASSPSSGAYEQYF. The CDR3 nucleotides read TGCGCCAGCAGCCCCTCAAGCGGGGCCTACGAGCAGTACTTC.

V is TRBV5-1 and J is TRBJ1-2; TRBD1 matches at 7 bases. Trimming at V came to 4 bases and at J to 0 bases, leaving 6 bases not matched to a gene. CDR1 SGHRS and CDR2 YFSETQ come from the germline V gene. The CDR3 covers 15 residues. Here the CDR3 reads CASSLGQQANYGYTF. The DNA for the CDR3 is TGCGCCAGCAGCCTGGGACAGCAAGCTAACTATGGCTACACCTTC.

The V and J genes are TRBV6-1 and TRBJ1-1; the D is unclear. The germline gives CDR1 MNHNS, CDR2 SASEGT. This CDR3 is built from 15 residues. V was pared by 6 bases and J by 4 bases, with 18 bases between. The CDR3 spells CASRNGLLEGTEAFF. The CDR3 nucleotides are TGTGCCAGCAGGAACGGACTCCTAGAGGGCACTGAAGCTTTCTTT.

This chain links TRBV9 with TRBJ1-1; TRBD1 is a possible D gene (6 bases). Per germline, CDR1 SGDLS and CDR2 YYNGEE. Between the trimmed V and J ends, which lost 4 bases and 1 base, there was a span of 8 bases. This CDR3 region has 13 residues. The CDR3 DNA is TGTGCCAGCAGCTCACAGGGGAACACTGAAGCTTTCTTT. It codes for CASSSQGNTEAFF.

The chain uses TRBV5-4 and TRBJ1-2; perhaps TRBD1 as D (5 bases). This CDR3 is 15 amino acids long. Germline V gene data show CDR1 as SGHNT and CDR2 as YYREEE (reference sequence). Deletions cut 4 bases from V and 3 bases from J, with 16 bases between. The CDR3 nucleotides read TGTGCCAGCAGCGGCGCATCGGGGGGGGACTATGGCTACACCTTC. Protein: CASSGASGGDYGYTF. The complete variable domain, with remaining parts taken from reference TRBV5-4 and TRBJ1-2, reads ETGVTQSPTHLIKTRGQQVTLRCSSQSGHNTVSWYQQALGQGPQFIFQYYREEENGRGNFPPRFSGLQFPNYSSELNVNALELDDSALYLCASSGASGGDYGYTFGSGTRLTVV.

This CDR3 is CASSEERFGPQHF. The CDR3 nucleotides are TGTGCCAGCAGTGAAGAGCGGTTTGGGCCCCAGCATTTT. The chain uses TRBV6-1 and TRBJ1-5; D unclear. The germline V gene encodes CDR1 MNHNS and CDR2 SASEGT. V lost 1 base and J 9 bases, leaving 10 bases between the germline ends. The CDR3 length is 13 residues.

The chain couples TRBV9 to TRBJ2-2; unclear D gene. Germline V lookup: CDR1 SGDLS, CDR2 YYNGEE. Trimming took off 0 bases at V and 7 bases at J, with 16 bases between the two ends. The CDR3 contains 16 residues. This CDR3 reads CASSVAHSQLVGELFF. CDR3 in DNA: TGTGCCAGCAGCGTAGCGCATAGCCAGCTGGTCGGGGAGCTGTTTTTT.

The chain employs TRBV5-1 and TRBJ2-7; the D gene is possibly TRBD1 (5 bases). CDR3 length equals 14 residues. CDR1 and CDR2 (germline): SGHRS, YFSETQ. The V and J ends lost 5 bases and 2 bases respectively, with 14 bases between them. This CDR3 is CASRKTGSPYEQYF. The CDR3 DNA follows: TGCGCCAGCAGAAAAACAGGCTCCCCCTACGAGCAGTACTTC.

The chain combines TRBV4-2 with TRBJ2-3, with TRBD2 identical over 10 bases. Germline assignment: CDR1 LGHNA and CDR2 YNFKEQ. The CDR3 extends over 16 amino acids. With 4 bases clipped from V and 1 base from J, the junction kept 5 bases outside the gene matches. CDR3 loop: CASSLAGTSGTDTQYF. DNA of the CDR3: TGTGCCAGCAGCCTCGCCGGGACTAGCGGCACAGATACGCAGTATTTT.

This chain connects TRBV4-1 to TRBJ2-5; D call uncertain. Trimming cost V 3 bases and J 2 bases, with 13 bases left between them. The CDR3 sequence is 15 residues long. Per the germline V gene, CDR1 is MGHRA and CDR2 is YSYEKL. This chain's CDR3 is CASSQILGRQETQYF. The CDR3 nucleotides are TGCGCCAGCAGCCAGATTCTAGGTAGGCAAGAGACCCAGTACTTC.

The chain is built from TRBV25-1 and TRBJ2-6; no reliable D call. Deletions cut 6 bases from V and 0 bases from J, with 6 bases between. Germline V gene lookup returns CDR1 MGHDK and CDR2 SYGVNS. The CDR3 loop spans 14 amino acids. This CDR3 reads CASRADSGANVLTF. CDR3 coding DNA: TGTGCCAGCAGGGCGGACTCTGGGGCCAACGTCCTGACTTTC.

The chain carries TRBV18 and TRBJ1-2, with no clear D. The CDR3 is 13 amino acids. Germline V gene data show CDR1 as KGHSH and CDR2 as LQKENI. V was trimmed by 3 bases and J by 11 bases, leaving 16 bases between them. The CDR3 DNA sequence: TGTGCCAGCTCACCCGGACCCGGCGGGCTTTACACCTTC. This codes for CASSPGPGGLYTF.

This clone was counted a single time. J is TRBJ2-5 and V is TRBV19, with D perhaps TRBD1 (8 bases). The CDR3 is made up of 16 amino acids. Germline lookup yields CDR1 LNHDA and CDR2 SQIVND (reference sequence). V lost 4 bases, J lost 2 bases, and 17 bases lay in between. As DNA, the CDR3 is TGTGCCAGTAGTACCAGGACAGGGAGGGAGCAAGAGACCCAGTACTTC. It yields the protein CASSTRTGREQETQYF.